The following is a T cell receptor (beta chain) sequence with its context. Which antigen it targets is not known. Base quality data are lacking; no much larger clone is found one base away. These data originate in a study of technical replicates of blood from a handful of donors (dated by TCRdb to about 2017). The receptor library was made with the immunoSEQ multiplex PCR assay. TCRdb mirrors the immuneACCESS table, restricted to in-frame sequences. Some clones are absent from its copies; in checked studies, under half trace to an unresolved V gene, and the reason for the others is unknown. The sample table holds tens of thousands of clones, of which just under 95% were seen once. The ten largest make up around 0.4% of the sample. CDR1 and CDR2 were assigned from the germline V gene as MNHEY and SVGAGI. V lost 2 bases and J lost 3 bases; the stretch between them is 7 bases long. Taken from cysteine to phenylalanine, the CDR3 has 13 residues. Only the CDR3 DNA is retained, 39 bases long and in frame from the first base.

The sequence was obtained from a human donor in good health. Sequenced material: T cells isolated from PBMCs. The chain is encoded by TRBV6-5 joined to TRBJ1-2; there is no confident call for the D gene. The base sequence is TGTGCCAGCAGTTACGAGGGCGACTATGGCTACACCTTC. Its protein is CASSYEGDYGYTF.